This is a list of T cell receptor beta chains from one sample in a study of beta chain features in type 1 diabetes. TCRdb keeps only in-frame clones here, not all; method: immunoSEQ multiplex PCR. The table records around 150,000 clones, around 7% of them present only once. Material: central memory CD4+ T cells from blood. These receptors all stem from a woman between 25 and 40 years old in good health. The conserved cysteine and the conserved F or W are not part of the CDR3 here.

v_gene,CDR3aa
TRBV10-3,AIRPTTGAAEQF
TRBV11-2,ASSLSEGVAYNEQF
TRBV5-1,ASSPPTGTVGDTQY
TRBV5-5,ASTPGLAVFSGANVLT
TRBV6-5,ASRSGRAITGELF
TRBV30,AFSRGGGSTDTQY
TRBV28,ASRTPGVSSNTEAF
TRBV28,ASSSTSGSPYEQY
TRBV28,ASSLRGNQETQY
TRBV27,ASSLFGSTEAF
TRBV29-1,SVEDGGGDEKLF
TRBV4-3,ASSQGLTGGAYEQY
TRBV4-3,ASSQDRPNTEAF
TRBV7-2,ASSLSPEVNIQY
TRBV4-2,ASSPAGVDEQY
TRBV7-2,ASSLGTSASYEQY
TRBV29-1,SVAQGADTEAF
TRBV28,ASSSRTGNTEAF
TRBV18,ASSSGQGVRGYT
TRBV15,ATSRANRGQDLGYT
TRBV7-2,ASGYRPSGANVLT
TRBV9,ASRPGLAPYNEQF
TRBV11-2,ASSLDVRSGEQY
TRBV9,ASSVSLYGDTQY
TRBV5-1,ASRQREDGGELF
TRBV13,ASSLTAQGNEQY
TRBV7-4,ASSCRTGRHYSNQPQH
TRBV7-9,ASSFPTGLETQY
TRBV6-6,ASRNPSGLETQY
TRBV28,VCERDTGELF
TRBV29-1,SVVRIFQETQY
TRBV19,ASSTGGDSQTQY
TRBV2,ASLRGANEKLF
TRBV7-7,ASSVTNYNEQF
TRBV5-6,ASSMTGATYEQY
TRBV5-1,ASTYNEQF
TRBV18,ASSPSVASEVFTDTQY
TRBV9,ASSVDPTGGYHGYT